Described below is a single T cell receptor (beta chain) sequence and its context. No antigen is known for it. The iRepertoire nested amplicon-rescue multiplex PCR amplified TCR alpha and beta CDR3s from RNA. TCRdb used MiXCR to reprocess the multiplex PCR reads, holding one entry per CDR3 protein. The sample has fewer than 250,000 distinct CDR3 sequences; around 32% are singletons. Germline assignment: CDR1 LGHDT and CDR2 YNNKEL (reference sequence). The CDR3 runs to 14 residues. V was clipped by 0 bases and J by 5 bases, with 11 bases between them. These data belong to a study of glioma-infiltrating T cells. Study conclusions and caveats: Tissue-blood divergence was below expectation in non-neoplastic patients, above in gliomas.

The chain couples TRBV3-1 to TRBJ2-7; D perhaps matches TRBD2 (5 bases). This clonotype originated in a human donor with low-grade glioma or glioblastoma, undergoing nonglioma brain surgery, or in good health (not recorded which). The specimen sequenced was glioma tissue, nonneoplastic brain tissue, or PBMCs (not recorded which). The CDR3 region has the DNA TGTGCCAGCAGCCAAGAGAGGGCGGGTAACGAGCAGTACTTC. Translated: CASSQERAGNEQYF.